One sample yielded the 17 T cell receptor beta chains listed below, sequenced in a study of cytomegalovirus exposure and HLA in healthy donors. The PCR ran on 60 Vbeta and 13 Jbeta primers. Sequenced by immunoSEQ multiplex PCR; TCRdb stores in-frame clones only, minus some. The repertoire includes roughly 140,000 clones, around 70% of them detected once, and 1.5% to 2% sits in the top ten. Material: PBMCs. The source is a woman in her twenties or thirties in good health and CMV-seronegative.

This clone was observed once. V is TRBV6-1 and J is TRBJ1-1, with unresolved D. This CDR3 contains 13 residues. V lost 5 bases, J lost 3 bases, and 10 bases lay in between. Germline-derived CDR1 and CDR2 are MNHNS and SASEGT. CDR3 DNA: TGTGCCAGCAGTAAACTAACGGACACTGAAGCTTTCTTT. Its protein product is CASSKLTDTEAFF.

The rearrangement uses TRBV5-4 and TRBJ1-2; 7 nucleotides line up with TRBD1. Germline CDR1 and CDR2: SGHNT and YYREEE (reference sequence). The CDR3 sequence is 16 residues long. V gave up 2 bases and J gave up 2 bases; unmatched junction bases: 9. Written as DNA, the CDR3 is TGTGCCAGCAGCTTCGACGGGACAGCCCAAAACTATGGCTACACCTTC. Its translation: CASSFDGTAQNYGYTF.

The CDR3 sequence: CASSQSPTDNYGYTF. The CDR3 nucleotides read TGCGCCAGCAGCCAAAGTCCGACAGACAACTATGGCTACACCTTC. The chain uses TRBV4-1 and TRBJ1-2, with D maybe TRBD1 (5 bases). Trimming took off 2 bases at V and 2 bases at J, with 12 bases between the two ends. Looked up from germline, CDR1 is MGHRA and CDR2 is YSYEKL. The CDR3 extends over 15 amino acids.

This sequence joins TRBV29-1 and TRBJ1-5; D is possibly TRBD1 (5 bases). The CDR3 runs to 13 residues. CDR1 SQVTM and CDR2 ANQGSEA come from the germline V gene. Trimming took 4 bases from V and 4 from J, leaving 11 bases between them. The CDR3 DNA follows: TGCAGCGTTGTCGAACAGGTTAATCAGCCCCAGCATTTT. This translates into CSVVEQVNQPQHF.

The V call is TRBV5-4, the J call TRBJ2-2; TRBD1 matches at 12 bases. The CDR3 length is 18 residues. Germline V lookup: CDR1 SGHNT, CDR2 YYREEE (reference sequence). Trimming removed 4 bases from V and 6 bases from J; junction bases left unmatched: 13. The CDR3 sequence: CASSPRPGQGALAGELFF. CDR3 DNA: TGTGCCAGCAGCCCTAGGCCGGGACAGGGGGCGCTGGCCGGGGAGCTGTTTTTT.

The chain employs TRBV9 and TRBJ1-2, with a tentative D call TRBD1 (5 bases). The CDR3 runs to 13 residues. V lost 2 bases to trimming and J lost 4 bases, with 9 bases between them. Germline lookup yields CDR1 SGDLS and CDR2 YYNGEE. The CDR3 DNA follows: TGTGCCAGCAGCGTGGGCGACAGCTATGGCTACACCTTC. Its translation: CASSVGDSYGYTF.

CDR3 amino acids: CASSGRNRDYEQYF. In nucleotides, the CDR3 is TGTGCCAGCAGTGGGAGGAACCGGGACTACGAGCAGTACTTC. The chain employs TRBV28 and TRBJ2-7; TRBD2 might be the D (6 bases). This CDR3 region has 14 residues. Between the trimmed V and J ends, which lost 5 bases and 3 bases, there was a span of 14 bases. Germline CDR1 is MDHEN and CDR2 is SYDVKM.

This clone was observed a single time. CDR3 amino acids: CASSGGPGGETQYF. The DNA of the CDR3 is TGTGCCAGCAGCGGCGGACCTGGGGGGGAGACCCAGTACTTC. The chain carries TRBV11-2 and TRBJ2-5, with a tentative D call TRBD2 (6 bases). The CDR3 loop spans 14 amino acids. The ends were cut back, 5 bases at V and 5 bases at J, with 15 bases in the middle. The germline V gene encodes CDR1 SGHAT and CDR2 FQNNGV.

The chain employs TRBV5-5 and TRBJ2-2, with 10 bases identical to TRBD2. The junction had 11 bases not matched to a gene; V was cut back by 0 bases and J by 6 bases. Germline V lookup: CDR1 SGHKS, CDR2 YYEKEE (reference sequence). The CDR3 loop spans 18 amino acids. CDR3: CASSLAGSGGPTSGELFF. DNA for the CDR3: TGTGCCAGCAGCTTGGCGGGTAGCGGGGGGCCGACATCCGGGGAGCTGTTTTTT. Combining the CDR3 with reference TRBV5-5 and TRBJ2-2 gives the whole variable domain DAGVTQSPTHLIKTRGQQVTLRCSPISGHKSVSWYQQVLGQGPQFIFQYYEKEERGRGNFPDRFSARQFPNYSSELNVNALLLGDSALYLCASSLAGSGGPTSGELFFGEGSRLTVL.

This clone has more than one count but fewer than ten. This rearrangement joins TRBV7-3 to TRBJ1-2; D is possibly TRBD1 (6 bases). V was pared by 7 bases and J by 4 bases, with 22 bases between. This CDR3 contains 16 residues. Germline V gene data show CDR1 as SGHTA and CDR2 as FQGTGA. As DNA, the CDR3 is TGTGCCAGCACCAGGGTCCCCGGGACAAACCCCTATGGCTACACCTTC. This gives the protein CASTRVPGTNPYGYTF. Using reference TRBV7-3 and TRBJ1-2 for the parts outside the CDR3, the full variable domain is GAGVSQTPSNKVTEKGKYVELRCDPISGHTALYWYRQSLGQGPEFLIYFQGTGAADDSGLPNDRFFAVRPEGSVSTLKIQRTERGDSAVYLCASTRVPGTNPYGYTFGSGTRLTVV.

This clone came up a few times. This chain links TRBV10-3 with TRBJ1-4; D gene ambiguous. Germline V CDR1 and CDR2: ENHRY, SYGVKD. The V end was cut by 3 bases, the J end by 4 bases, with 18 bases between. This CDR3 has 17 residues. The CDR3 DNA reads as TGTGCCATCAGTGAAGAGGGAGGCGCTTACGGTAATGAAAAACTGTTTTTT. It specifies CAISEEGGAYGNEKLFF.

The rearrangement links TRBV28 to TRBJ2-1; 7 bases fit TRBD1. The CDR3 totals 14 residues. CDR1 and CDR2 from the germline V gene are MDHEN and SYDVKM. V trimming: 6 bases; J trimming: 5 bases; junction bases outside the gene matches: 7. The CDR3: CASRNDRAHNEQFF. The CDR3 DNA reads TGTGCCAGCAGAAACGACAGGGCCCACAATGAGCAGTTCTTC.

The rearrangement joins TRBV5-1 to TRBJ2-1, with 10 nucleotides matching TRBD2. The CDR3 has 15 amino acids. J lost 6 bases, V lost 3 bases, and 6 bases had no gene match. Looked up from germline, CDR1 is SGHRS and CDR2 is YFSETQ. The CDR3 bases are TGCGCCAGCAGCTCATCCGGGACTAGCGTCAATGAGCAGTTCTTC. It codes for CASSSSGTSVNEQFF.

V and J are TRBV10-1 and TRBJ1-6; 8 nucleotides align to TRBD1. Germline lookup yields CDR1 WNHNN and CDR2 SYGVQD (reference sequence). The ends lost 6 bases at V and 10 bases at J; junction bases unmatched: 11. The CDR3 is 15 amino acids. CDR3 region: CASSRGQGVGSPLHF. The CDR3 DNA follows: TGCGCCAGCAGCAGAGGACAGGGAGTAGGATCACCCCTCCACTTT.

V and J are TRBV7-9 and TRBJ1-6; TRBD1 is a possible D gene (5 bases). The germline V gene has CDR1 SEHNR and CDR2 FQNEAQ (reference sequence). The CDR3 runs to 18 residues. V lost 5 bases to trimming and J lost 3 bases, with 20 bases between them. The CDR3 region is CASSRTKTATDYNSPLHF. The DNA for the CDR3 is TGTGCCAGCAGCCGAACCAAGACAGCTACCGACTATAATTCACCCCTCCACTTT.

The chain links TRBV30 to TRBJ1-1; 8 bases are shared with TRBD1. Germline V gene data show CDR1 as GTSNPN and CDR2 as SVGIG (reference sequence). This CDR3 spans 15 amino acids. With 1 base clipped from V and 10 bases from J, the junction kept 14 bases outside the gene matches. Written as DNA, the CDR3 is TGTGCCTGGAGTGGAGGGGGCGGACAGGGAGGACCAGCTTTCTTT. Amino acid sequence: CAWSGGGGQGGPAFF.

The rearrangement joins TRBV11-2 to TRBJ2-1; 7 bases are shared with TRBD2. V dropped 0 bases and J dropped 8; count of bases not matched to a gene: 1. The germline V gene encodes CDR1 SGHAT and CDR2 FQNNGV. There are 13 residues in the CDR3. The CDR3 bases are TGTGCCAGCAGCTTAGATCGGGGGGATGAGCAGTTCTTC. This gives the protein CASSLDRGDEQFF. The full variable domain, its missing parts supplied by reference TRBV11-2 and TRBJ2-1, is EAGVAQSPRYKIIEKRQSVAFWCNPISGHATLYWYQQILGQGPKLLIQFQNNGVVDDSQLPKDRFSAERLKGVDSTLKIQPAKLEDSAVYLCASSLDRGDEQFFGPGTRLTVL.